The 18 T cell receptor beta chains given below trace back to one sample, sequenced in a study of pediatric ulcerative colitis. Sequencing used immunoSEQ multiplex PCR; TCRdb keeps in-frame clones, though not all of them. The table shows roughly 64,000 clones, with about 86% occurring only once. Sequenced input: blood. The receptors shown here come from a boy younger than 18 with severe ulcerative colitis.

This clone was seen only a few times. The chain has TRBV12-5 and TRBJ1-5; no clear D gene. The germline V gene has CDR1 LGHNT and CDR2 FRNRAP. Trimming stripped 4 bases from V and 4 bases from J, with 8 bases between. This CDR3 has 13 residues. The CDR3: CASGSETNQPQHF. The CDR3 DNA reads TGTGCTAGTGGTTCGGAGACTAATCAGCCCCAGCATTTT.

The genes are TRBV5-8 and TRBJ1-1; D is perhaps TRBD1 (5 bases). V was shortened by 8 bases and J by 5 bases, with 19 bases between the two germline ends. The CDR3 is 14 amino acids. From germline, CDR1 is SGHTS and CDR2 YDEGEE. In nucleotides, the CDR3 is TGTGCCAGTGGGGGAGGGCGCGGCCGGACTGAAGCTTTCTTT. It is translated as CASGGGRGRTEAFF. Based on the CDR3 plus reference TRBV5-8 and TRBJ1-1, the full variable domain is EAGVTQSPTHLIKTRGQQATLRCSPISGHTSVYWYQQALGLGLQFLLWYDEGEERNRGNFPPRFSGRQFPNYSSELNVNALELEDSALYLCASGGGRGRTEAFFGQGTRLTVV.

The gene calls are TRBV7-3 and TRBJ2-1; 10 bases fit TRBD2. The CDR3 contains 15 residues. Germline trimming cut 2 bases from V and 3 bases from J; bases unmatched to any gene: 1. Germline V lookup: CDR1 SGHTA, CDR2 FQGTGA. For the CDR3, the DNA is TGTGCCAGCAGCTTAGGACTAGCGGACTACAATGAGCAGTTCTTC. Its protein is CASSLGLADYNEQFF. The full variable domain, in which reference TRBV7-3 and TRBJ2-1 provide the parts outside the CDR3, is GAGVSQTPSNKVTEKGKYVELRCDPISGHTALYWYRQSLGQGPEFLIYFQGTGAADDSGLPNDRFFAVRPEGSVSTLKIQRTERGDSAVYLCASSLGLADYNEQFFGPGTRLTVL.

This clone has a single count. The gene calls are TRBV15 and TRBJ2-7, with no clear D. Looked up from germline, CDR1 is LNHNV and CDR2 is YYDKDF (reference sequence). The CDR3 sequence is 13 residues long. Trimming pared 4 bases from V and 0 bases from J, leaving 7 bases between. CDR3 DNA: TGTGCCACCAGCATTGTTAGCTCCTACGAGCAGTACTTC. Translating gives CATSIVSSYEQYF.

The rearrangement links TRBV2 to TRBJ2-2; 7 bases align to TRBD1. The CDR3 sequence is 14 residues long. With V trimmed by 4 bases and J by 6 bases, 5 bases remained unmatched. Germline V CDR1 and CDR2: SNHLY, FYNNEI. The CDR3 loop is CASSGNRGSGELFF. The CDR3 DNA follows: TGTGCCAGCAGTGGTAACAGGGGTTCCGGGGAGCTGTTTTTT.

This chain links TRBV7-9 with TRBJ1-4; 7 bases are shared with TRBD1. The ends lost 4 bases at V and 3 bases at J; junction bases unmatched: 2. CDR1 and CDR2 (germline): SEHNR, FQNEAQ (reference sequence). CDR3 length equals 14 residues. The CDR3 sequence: CASSSRGANEKLFF. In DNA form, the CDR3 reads TGTGCCAGCAGCTCCAGGGGGGCTAATGAAAAACTGTTTTTT.

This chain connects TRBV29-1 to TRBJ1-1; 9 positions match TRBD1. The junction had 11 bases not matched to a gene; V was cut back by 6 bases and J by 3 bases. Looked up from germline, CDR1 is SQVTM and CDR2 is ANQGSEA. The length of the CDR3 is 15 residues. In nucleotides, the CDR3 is TGCAGCGTGGCGCTTACAGGGGGCGCTTACACTGAAGCTTTCTTT. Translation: CSVALTGGAYTEAFF.

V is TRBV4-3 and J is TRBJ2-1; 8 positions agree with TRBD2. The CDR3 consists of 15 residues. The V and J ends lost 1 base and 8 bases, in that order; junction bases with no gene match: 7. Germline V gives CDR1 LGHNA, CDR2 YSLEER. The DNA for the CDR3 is TGCGCCAGCAGCCAAGGTGGGACTAGTTTCGATGAGCAGTTCTTC. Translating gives CASSQGGTSFDEQFF.

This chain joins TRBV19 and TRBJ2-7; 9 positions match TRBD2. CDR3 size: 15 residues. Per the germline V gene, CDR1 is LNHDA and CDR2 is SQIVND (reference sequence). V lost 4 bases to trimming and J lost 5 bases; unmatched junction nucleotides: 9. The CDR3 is CASSTSGLAAHEQYF. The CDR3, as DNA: TGTGCCAGTAGTACCTCGGGACTAGCAGCCCACGAGCAGTACTTC. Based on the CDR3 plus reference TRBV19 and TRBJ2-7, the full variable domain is DGGITQSPKYLFRKEGQNVTLSCEQNLNHDAMYWYRQDPGQGLRLIYYSQIVNDFQKGDIAEGYSVSREKKESFPLTVTSAQKNPTAFYLCASSTSGLAAHEQYFGPGTRLTVT.

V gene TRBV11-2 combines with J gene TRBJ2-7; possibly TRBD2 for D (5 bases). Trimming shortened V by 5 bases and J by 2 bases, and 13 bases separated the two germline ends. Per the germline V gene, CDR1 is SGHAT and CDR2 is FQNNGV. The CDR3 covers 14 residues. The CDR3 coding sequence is TGTGCCAGCAGCCCTCGGACTTCGACCTACGAGCAGTACTTC. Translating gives CASSPRTSTYEQYF.

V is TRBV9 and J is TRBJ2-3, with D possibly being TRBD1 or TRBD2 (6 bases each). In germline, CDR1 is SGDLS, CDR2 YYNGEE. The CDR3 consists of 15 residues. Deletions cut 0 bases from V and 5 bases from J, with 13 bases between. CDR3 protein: CASSVAGRGGDTQYF. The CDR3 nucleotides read TGTGCCAGCAGCGTAGCCGGGAGAGGGGGAGATACGCAGTATTTT. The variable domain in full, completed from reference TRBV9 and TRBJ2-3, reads DSGVTQTPKHLITATGQRVTLRCSPRSGDLSVYWYQQSLDQGLQFLIQYYNGEERAKGNILERFSAQQFPDLHSELNLSSLELGDSALYFCASSVAGRGGDTQYFGPGTRLTVL.

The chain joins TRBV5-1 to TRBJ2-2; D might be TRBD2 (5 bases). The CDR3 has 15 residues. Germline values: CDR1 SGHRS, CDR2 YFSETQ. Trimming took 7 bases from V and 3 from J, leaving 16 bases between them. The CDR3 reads CASQAEPVDTGELFF. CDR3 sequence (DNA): TGCGCCAGCCAAGCGGAACCAGTCGACACCGGGGAGCTGTTTTTT.

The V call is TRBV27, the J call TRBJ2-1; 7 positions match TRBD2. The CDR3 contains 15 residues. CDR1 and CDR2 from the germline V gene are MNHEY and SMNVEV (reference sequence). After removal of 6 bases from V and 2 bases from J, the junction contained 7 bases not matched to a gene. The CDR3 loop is CASRLGRGTYNEQFF. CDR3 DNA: TGTGCCAGCAGACTGGGGCGGGGGACCTACAATGAGCAGTTCTTC.

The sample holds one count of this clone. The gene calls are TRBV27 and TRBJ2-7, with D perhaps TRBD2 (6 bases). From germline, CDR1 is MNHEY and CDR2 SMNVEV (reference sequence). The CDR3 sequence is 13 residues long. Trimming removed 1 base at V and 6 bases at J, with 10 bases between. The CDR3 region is CASSLWSEGEQYF. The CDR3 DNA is TGTGCCAGCAGTTTATGGTCGGAGGGCGAGCAGTACTTC.

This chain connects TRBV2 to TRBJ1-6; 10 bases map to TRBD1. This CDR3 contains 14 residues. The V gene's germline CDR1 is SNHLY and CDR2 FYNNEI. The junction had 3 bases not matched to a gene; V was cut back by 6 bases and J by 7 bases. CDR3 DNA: TGTGCCAGCAGGAAGGGACAGGGGAATTCACCCCTCCACTTT. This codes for CASRKGQGNSPLHF.

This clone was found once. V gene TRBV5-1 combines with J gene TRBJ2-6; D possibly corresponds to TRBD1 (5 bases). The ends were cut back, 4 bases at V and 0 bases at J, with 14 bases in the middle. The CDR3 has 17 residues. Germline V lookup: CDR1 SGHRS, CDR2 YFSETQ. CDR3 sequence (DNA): TGCGCCAGCAGCGCAACCGACAGACTCTCTGGGGCCAACGTCCTGACTTTC. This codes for CASSATDRLSGANVLTF.

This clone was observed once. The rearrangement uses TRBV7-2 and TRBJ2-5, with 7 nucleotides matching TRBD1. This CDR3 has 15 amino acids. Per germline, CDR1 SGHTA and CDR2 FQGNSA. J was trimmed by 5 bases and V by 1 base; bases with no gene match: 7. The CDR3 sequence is CASSLERGQKETQYF. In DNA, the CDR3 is TGTGCCAGCAGCTTAGAGAGGGGGCAGAAGGAGACCCAGTACTTC.

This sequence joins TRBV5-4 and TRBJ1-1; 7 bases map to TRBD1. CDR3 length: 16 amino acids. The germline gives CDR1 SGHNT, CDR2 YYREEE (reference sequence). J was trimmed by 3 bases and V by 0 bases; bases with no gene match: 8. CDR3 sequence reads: CASSLGQGGLYTEAFF. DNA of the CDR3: TGTGCCAGCAGCTTGGGTCAGGGGGGATTATACACTGAAGCTTTCTTT.